This T cell receptor beta chain stems from a study of blood T cell repertoires in COVID-19. Whole-study context: COVID-19 samples collected from the United States, Italy and Spain covered acute and convalescent phases. The analysed material was cDNA or gDNA that came from T cells, B-cell-depleted T cells, or PBMCs.

The V end was cut by 8 bases, the J end by 8 bases, with 10 bases between. Germline V gene sequence: CDR1 SNHLY, CDR2 FYNNEI. The CDR3 covers 12 residues. Original analysis: Reference gene primer amplification yielded estimated nucleated cell counts. Measured with immunoSEQ multiplex PCR; TCRdb has only the in-frame clones, and not every one. Clonal size and the V and J genes are those of that table, whereas D and trimming came from the DNA. The table has about 40,000 clones, 88% seen once. The chain links TRBV2 to TRBJ1-6; a possible D gene is TRBD1 (5 bases). Sequenced: peripheral blood. The TCR comes from a woman in her 70s with acute or convalescent COVID-19. The CDR3 here is CASETTDSPLHF. CDR3 bases: TGTGCCAGCGAGACGACAGATTCACCCCTCCACTTT. Supplemented by reference TRBV2 and TRBJ1-6, the full variable domain reads EPEVTQTPSHQVTQMGQEVILRCVPISNHLYFYWYRQILGQKVEFLVSFYNNEISEKSEIFDDQFSVERPDGSNFTLKIRSTKLEDSAMYFCASETTDSPLHFGNGTRLTVT.